This TCR beta chain was profiled in a study of STAT5B mutations in CD4+ large granular lymphocyte leukemia. Measured with immunoSEQ multiplex PCR; TCRdb has only the in-frame clones, and not every one. The table lists roughly 23,000 clones, over 70% of them singletons, with about 0.42% in the top ten. The sequencing input was CD4+ T cells from blood buffy coats. The clonotype was recovered from a human donor in good health.

DNA of the CDR3: TGTGCCAGCAGCTTAATAGACAAAGAGACCCAGTACTTC. Its protein is CASSLIDKETQYF. This chain links TRBV7-3 with TRBJ2-5; D unclear. Per the germline V gene, CDR1 is SGHTA and CDR2 is FQGTGA. The CDR3 runs to 13 residues. V shed 1 base and J shed 3 bases, with 6 bases lying between them.